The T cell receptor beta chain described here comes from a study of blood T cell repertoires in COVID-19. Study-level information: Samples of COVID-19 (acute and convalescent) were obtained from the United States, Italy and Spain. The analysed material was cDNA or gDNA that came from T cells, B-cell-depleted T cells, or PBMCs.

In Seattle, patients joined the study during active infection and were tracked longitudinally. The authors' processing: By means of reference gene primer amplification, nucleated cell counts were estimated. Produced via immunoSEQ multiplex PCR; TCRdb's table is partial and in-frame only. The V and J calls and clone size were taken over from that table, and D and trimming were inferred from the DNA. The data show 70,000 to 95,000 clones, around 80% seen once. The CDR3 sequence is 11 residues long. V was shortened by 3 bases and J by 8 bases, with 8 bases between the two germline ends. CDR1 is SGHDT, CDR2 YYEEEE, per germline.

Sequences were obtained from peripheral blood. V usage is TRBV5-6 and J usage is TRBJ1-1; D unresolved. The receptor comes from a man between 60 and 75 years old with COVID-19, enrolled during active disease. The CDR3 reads CASSYGREAFF. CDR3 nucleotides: TGTGCCAGCAGCTATGGCAGAGAAGCTTTCTTT.